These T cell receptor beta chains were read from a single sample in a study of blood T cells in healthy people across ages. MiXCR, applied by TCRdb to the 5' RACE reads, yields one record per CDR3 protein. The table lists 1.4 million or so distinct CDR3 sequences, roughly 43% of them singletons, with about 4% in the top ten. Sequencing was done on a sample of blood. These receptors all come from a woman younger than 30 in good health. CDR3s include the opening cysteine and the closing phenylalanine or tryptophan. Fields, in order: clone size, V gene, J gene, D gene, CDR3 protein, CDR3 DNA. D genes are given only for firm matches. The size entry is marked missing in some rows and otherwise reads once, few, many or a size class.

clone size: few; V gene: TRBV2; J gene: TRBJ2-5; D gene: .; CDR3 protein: CASSDQSGETQYF; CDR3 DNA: TGTGCCAGCAGCGACCAGTCAGGGGAGACCCAGTACTTC
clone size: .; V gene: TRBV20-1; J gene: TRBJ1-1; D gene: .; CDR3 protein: CSAREDLWYTEVFF; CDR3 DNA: TGCAGTGCTAGAGAGGACCTGTGGTACACTGAAGTTTTCTTT
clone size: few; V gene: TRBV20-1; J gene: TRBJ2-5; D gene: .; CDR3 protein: CSARDRSPETQYF; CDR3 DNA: TGCAGTGCTAGAGATCGGAGTCCAGAGACCCAGTACTTC
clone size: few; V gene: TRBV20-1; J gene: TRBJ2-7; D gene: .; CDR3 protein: CSAEPDNHYEQYF; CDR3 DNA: TGCAGTGCCGAACCCGACAACCACTACGAGCAGTACTTC
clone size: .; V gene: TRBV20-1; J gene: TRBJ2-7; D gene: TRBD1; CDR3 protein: CSAQGTGGPRQYF; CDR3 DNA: TGCAGTGCTCAGGGGACAGGAGGCCCGCGGCAGTACTTC
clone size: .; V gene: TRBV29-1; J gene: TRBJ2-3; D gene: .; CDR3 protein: CSVESGYTDTQYF; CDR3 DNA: TGCAGCGTTGAATCTGGTTACACAGATACGCAGTATTTT
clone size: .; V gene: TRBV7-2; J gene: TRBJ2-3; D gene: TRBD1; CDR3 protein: CASSLGQGRGDTQYF; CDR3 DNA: TGTGCCAGCAGCCTGGGACAGGGGAGGGGAGATACGCAGTATTTT
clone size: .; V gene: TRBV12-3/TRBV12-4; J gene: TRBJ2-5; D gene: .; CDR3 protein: CASSPRGVGRQETQYF; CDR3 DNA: TGTGCCAGCAGTCCCAGGGGGGTCGGTAGGCAAGAGACCCAGTACTTC
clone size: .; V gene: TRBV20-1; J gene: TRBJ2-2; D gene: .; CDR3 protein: CSARRVRTTGELFF; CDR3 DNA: TGCAGTGCTAGGAGGGTGAGGACAACCGGGGAGCTGTTTTTT
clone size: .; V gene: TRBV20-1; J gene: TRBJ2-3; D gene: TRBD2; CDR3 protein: CSAPWTSGFTDTQYF; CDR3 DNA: TGCAGTGCTCCATGGACTAGCGGTTTCACAGATACGCAGTATTTT
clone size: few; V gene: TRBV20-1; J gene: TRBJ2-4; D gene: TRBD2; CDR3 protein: CSADISGGNIQYF; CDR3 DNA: TGCAGTGCTGATATTAGCGGGGGAAACATTCAGTACTTC
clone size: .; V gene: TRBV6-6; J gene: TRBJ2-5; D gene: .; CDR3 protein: CASSYLAAQYF; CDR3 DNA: TGTGCCAGCAGTTATTTAGCCGCCCAGTACTTC
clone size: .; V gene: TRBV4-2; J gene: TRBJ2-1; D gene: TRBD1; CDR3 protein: CASSQHSGQGGNEQFF; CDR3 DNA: TGTGCCAGCAGCCAACACTCGGGACAGGGGGGCAATGAGCAGTTCTTC
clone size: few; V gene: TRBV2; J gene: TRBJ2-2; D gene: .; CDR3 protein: CASSDPIPDRVNTGELFF; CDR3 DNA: TGTGCCAGCAGTGACCCCATCCCGGACAGAGTAAACACCGGGGAGCTGTTTTTT
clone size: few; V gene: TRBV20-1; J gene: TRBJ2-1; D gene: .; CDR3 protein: CSARGVTAYNEQFF; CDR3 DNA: TGCAGTGCTAGAGGTGTGACAGCTTACAATGAGCAGTTCTTC
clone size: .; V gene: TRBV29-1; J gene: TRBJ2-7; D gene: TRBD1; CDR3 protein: CSVVGQGARKYSYEQYF; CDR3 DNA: TGCAGCGTTGTAGGACAGGGGGCGCGGAAATACTCCTACGAGCAGTACTTC
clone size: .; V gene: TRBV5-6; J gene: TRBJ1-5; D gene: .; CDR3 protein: CASSLYTVGNQPRHF; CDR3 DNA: TGTGCCAGCAGCCTGTACACGGTAGGGAATCAGCCCCGGCATTTT
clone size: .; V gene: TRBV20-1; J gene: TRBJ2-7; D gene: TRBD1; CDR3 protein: CSAGQGDAYEQYF; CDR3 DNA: TGCAGTGCTGGACAGGGTGATGCCTACGAGCAGTACTTC
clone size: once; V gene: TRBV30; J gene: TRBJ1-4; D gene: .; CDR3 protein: CVWSGTGKLFF; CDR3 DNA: TGTGTCTGGAGTGGGACCGGGAAACTGTTTTTT
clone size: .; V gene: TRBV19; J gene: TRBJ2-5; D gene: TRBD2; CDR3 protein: CASSMGGWQYF; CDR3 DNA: TGTGCCAGTAGTATGGGGGGGTGGCAGTACTTC
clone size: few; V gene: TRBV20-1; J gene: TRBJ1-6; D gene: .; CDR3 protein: CSARTSAGFNSPLHF; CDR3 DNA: TGCAGTGCTAGGACCTCGGCAGGTTTTAATTCACCCCTCCACTTT
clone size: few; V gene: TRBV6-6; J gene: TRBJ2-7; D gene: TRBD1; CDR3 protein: CASGTGDYEQYF; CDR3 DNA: TGTGCCAGCGGGACAGGGGACTACGAGCAGTACTTC
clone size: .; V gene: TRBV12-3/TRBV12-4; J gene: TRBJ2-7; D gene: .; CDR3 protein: CASSLVGRVLSYEQYF; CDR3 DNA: TGTGCCAGCAGTTTAGTAGGCAGGGTCCTTTCCTACGAGCAGTACTTC
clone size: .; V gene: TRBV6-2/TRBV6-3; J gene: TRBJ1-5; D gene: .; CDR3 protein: CASSYTSGALGQPQHF; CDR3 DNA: TGTGCCAGCAGTTACACTTCAGGGGCGCTTGGACAGCCCCAGCATTTT
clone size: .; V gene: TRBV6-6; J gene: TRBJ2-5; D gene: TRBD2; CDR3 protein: CASSYANGGETQYF; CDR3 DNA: TGTGCCAGCAGTTACGCGAACGGGGGGGAGACCCAGTACTTC
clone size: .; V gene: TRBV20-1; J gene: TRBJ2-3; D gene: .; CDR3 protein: CSARTRTGTDTQYF; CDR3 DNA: TGCAGTGCTAGAACTCGGACTGGCACAGATACGCAGTATTTT
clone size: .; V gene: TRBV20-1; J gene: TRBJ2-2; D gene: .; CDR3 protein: CSARGYGTPNTGELFF; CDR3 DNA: TGCAGTGCTAGAGGGTACGGGACACCTAACACCGGGGAGCTGTTTTTT
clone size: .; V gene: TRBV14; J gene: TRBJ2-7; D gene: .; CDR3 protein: CASSQVRGNEQYF; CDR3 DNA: TGTGCCAGCAGCCAAGTGAGGGGCAACGAGCAGTACTTC
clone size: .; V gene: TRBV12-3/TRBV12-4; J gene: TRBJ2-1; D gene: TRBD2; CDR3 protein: CASSKLAGGPRNEQFF; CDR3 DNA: TGTGCCAGCAGCAAACTAGCGGGAGGGCCTCGGAATGAGCAGTTCTTC
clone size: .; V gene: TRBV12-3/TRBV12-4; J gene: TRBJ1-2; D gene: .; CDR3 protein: CASSANGAYGYTF; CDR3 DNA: TGTGCCAGCAGTGCCAACGGGGCCTATGGCTACACCTTC
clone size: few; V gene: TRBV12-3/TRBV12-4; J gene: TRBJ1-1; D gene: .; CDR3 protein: CASELSPGFGTEAFF; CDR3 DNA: TGTGCCAGCGAATTATCCCCAGGGTTTGGTACTGAAGCTTTCTTT
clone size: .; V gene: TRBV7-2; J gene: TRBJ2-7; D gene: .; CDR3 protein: CASSLESPIFSYNEQYF; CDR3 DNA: TGTGCCAGCAGCTTAGAATCACCGATTTTCTCCTACAATGAGCAGTACTTC
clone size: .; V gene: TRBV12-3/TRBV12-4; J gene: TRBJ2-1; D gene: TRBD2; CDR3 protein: CASSLRAGGYYNEQFF; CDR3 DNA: TGTGCCAGCAGTTTGAGGGCGGGAGGATACTACAATGAGCAGTTCTTC
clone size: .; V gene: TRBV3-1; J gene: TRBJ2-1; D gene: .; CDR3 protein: CASSQVAPPEQFF; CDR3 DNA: TGTGCCAGCAGCCAAGTGGCCCCGCCGGAACAGTTCTTC
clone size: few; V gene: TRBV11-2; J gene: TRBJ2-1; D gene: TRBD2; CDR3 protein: CASSPSGTILYNEQFF; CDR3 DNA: TGTGCCAGCAGCCCTAGCGGGACTATTCTTTACAATGAGCAGTTCTTC
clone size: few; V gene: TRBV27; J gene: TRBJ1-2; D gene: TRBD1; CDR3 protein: CASSVLGGDGYTF; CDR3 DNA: TGTGCCAGCAGTGTATTAGGGGGCGATGGCTACACCTTC
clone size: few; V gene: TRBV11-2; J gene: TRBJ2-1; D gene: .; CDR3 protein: CASSLDREEGNEQFF; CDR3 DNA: TGTGCCAGCAGCTTAGATCGAGAGGAGGGCAATGAGCAGTTCTTC
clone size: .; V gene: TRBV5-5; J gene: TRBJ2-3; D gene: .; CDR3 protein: CASSQRTTSSASTDTQYF; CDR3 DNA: TGTGCCAGCAGCCAAAGAACGACCTCTAGCGCCAGCACAGATACGCAGTATTTT
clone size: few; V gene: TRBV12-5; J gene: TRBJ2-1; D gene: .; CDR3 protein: CASGLVLGKPSYNEQFF; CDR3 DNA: TGTGCTAGTGGTTTGGTACTTGGCAAGCCCTCCTACAATGAGCAGTTCTTC
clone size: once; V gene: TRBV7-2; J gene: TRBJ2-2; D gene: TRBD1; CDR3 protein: CASSNTGTANTGELFF; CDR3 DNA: TGTGCCAGCAGCAATACCGGGACAGCGAACACCGGGGAGCTGTTTTTT
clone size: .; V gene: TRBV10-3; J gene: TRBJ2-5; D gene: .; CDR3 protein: CAIGGLQETQYF; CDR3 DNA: TGTGCCATCGGGGGGCTCCAAGAGACCCAGTACTTC
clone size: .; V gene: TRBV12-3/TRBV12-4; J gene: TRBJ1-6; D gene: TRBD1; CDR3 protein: CASSWGQGYNSPLHF; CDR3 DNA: TGTGCCAGCAGCTGGGGACAGGGCTATAATTCACCCCTCCACTTT
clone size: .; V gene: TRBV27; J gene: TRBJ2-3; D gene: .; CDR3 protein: CASSSQVGDTQYF; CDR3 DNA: TGTGCCAGCAGTTCCCAGGTGGGAGATACGCAGTATTTT
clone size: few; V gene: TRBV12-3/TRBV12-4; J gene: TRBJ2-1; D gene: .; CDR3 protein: CASRDWDFVNEQFF; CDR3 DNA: TGTGCCAGCAGGGATTGGGACTTTGTGAATGAGCAGTTCTTC
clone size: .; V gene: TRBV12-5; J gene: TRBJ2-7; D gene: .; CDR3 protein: CASTAATYEQYF; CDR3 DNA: TGTGCTAGTACGGCGGCTACCTACGAGCAGTACTTC
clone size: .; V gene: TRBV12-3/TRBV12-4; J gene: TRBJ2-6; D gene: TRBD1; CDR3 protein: CASSHRDRGERPSVGANVLTF; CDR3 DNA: TGTGCCAGCAGTCACCGGGACAGGGGCGAAAGGCCTTCTGTTGGGGCCAACGTCCTGACTTTC
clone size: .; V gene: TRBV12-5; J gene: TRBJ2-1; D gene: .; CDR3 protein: CASGPGARQNEQFF; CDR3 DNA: TGTGCTAGTGGACCAGGGGCTAGGCAAAATGAGCAGTTCTTC
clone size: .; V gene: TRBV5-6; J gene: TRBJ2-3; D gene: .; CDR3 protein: CASLTWVLAHTDTQYF; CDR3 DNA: TGTGCCAGTCTGACGTGGGTACTAGCCCACACAGATACGCAGTATTTT
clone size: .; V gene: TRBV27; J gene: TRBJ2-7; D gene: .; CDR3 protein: CASSLSGFEYVQYF; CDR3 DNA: TGTGCCAGCAGTTTATCAGGGTTCGAGTACGTGCAGTACTTC
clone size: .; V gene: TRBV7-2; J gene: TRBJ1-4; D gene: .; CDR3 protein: CASSLDPVTNEKLFF; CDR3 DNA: TGTGCCAGCAGCTTAGACCCAGTAACTAATGAAAAACTGTTTTTT
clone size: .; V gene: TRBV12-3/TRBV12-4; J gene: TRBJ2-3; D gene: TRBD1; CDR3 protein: CASRLDRGTDTQYF; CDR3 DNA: TGTGCCAGCAGGCTGGACAGGGGAACAGATACGCAGTATTTT
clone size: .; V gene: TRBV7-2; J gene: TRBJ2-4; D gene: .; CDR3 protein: CASSPPGGGRNIQYF; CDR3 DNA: TGTGCCAGCAGCCCCCCAGGGGGCGGGAGAAACATTCAGTACTTC
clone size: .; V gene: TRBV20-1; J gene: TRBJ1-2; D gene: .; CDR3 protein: CGARVTGSNYGYTF; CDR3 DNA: TGCGGTGCTAGAGTTACAGGGAGTAACTATGGCTACACCTTC
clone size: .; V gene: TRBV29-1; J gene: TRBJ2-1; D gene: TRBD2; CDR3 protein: CSVERAGVKFF; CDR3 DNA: TGCAGCGTTGAGCGAGCGGGAGTTAAGTTCTTC
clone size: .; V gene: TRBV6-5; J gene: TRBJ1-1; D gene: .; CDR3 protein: CASSYSMKVNTEAFF; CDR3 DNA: TGTGCCAGCAGTTACAGTATGAAGGTGAACACTGAAGCTTTCTTT
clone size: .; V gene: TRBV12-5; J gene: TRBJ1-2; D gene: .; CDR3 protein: CASGLGPSGGYTF; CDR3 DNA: TGTGCTAGTGGTTTAGGGCCCTCGGGTGGCTACACCTTC
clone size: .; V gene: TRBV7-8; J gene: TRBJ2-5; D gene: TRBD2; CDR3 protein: CASSRRTSVQETQYF; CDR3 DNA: TGTGCCAGCAGCAGACGGACTAGCGTCCAAGAGACCCAGTACTTC
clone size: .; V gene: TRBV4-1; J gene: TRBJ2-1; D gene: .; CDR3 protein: CASSPRTATGEQFF; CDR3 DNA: TGCGCCAGCAGCCCCCGGACAGCTACTGGTGAGCAGTTCTTC
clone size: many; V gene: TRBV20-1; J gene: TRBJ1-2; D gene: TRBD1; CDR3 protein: CSATPVGDRGYGYTF; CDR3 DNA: TGCAGTGCTACTCCAGTCGGGGACAGGGGCTATGGCTACACCTTC